The 5 T cell receptor beta chains below all came from one sample that was sequenced in a study of TIL therapy for anti-PD-1-resistant metastatic lung cancer. Indicated time point: pre-treatment sample, taken before nivolumab and TIL therapy. Pleural nodules or supraclavicular lymph nodes made up most of the excised metastases sampled. This was the immunoSEQ v3 assay. Libraries were prepared by immunoSEQ multiplex PCR; TCRdb keeps only in-frame clonotypes and omits some of them. Of 50,000 to 60,000 clones listed, less than 85% are singletons. The sample in question was tumor tissue, obtained at baseline. These receptors all come from a person aged 25 to 85 with non-small cell lung cancer.

The V and J genes are TRBV5-6 and TRBJ2-5, with D possibly TRBD2 on 6 matching bases. Germline CDR1 and CDR2: SGHDT and YYEEEE. The ends were cut back, 4 bases at V and 5 bases at J, with 18 bases in the middle. This CDR3 spans 15 amino acids. CDR3 nucleotides: TGTGCCAGCAGCAAGCCGGGACTCTCGTGGGAGACCCAGTACTTC. Protein sequence: CASSKPGLSWETQYF.

The V call is TRBV19, the J call TRBJ2-1; D may be TRBD1 or TRBD2 (6 bases each). The ends were cut back, 5 bases at V and 3 bases at J, with 11 bases in the middle. The CDR3 length is 14 residues. Germline-derived CDR1 and CDR2 are LNHDA and SQIVND (reference sequence). The CDR3 sequence is CASSPGAGYNEQFF. Written as DNA, the CDR3 is TGTGCCAGTAGTCCGGGGGCCGGCTACAATGAGCAGTTCTTC.

The J gene is TRBJ2-2, the V gene TRBV7-9; D may be TRBD2 (6 bases). Per the germline V gene, CDR1 is SEHNR and CDR2 is FQNEAQ (reference sequence). There are 15 residues in the CDR3. V was cut by 1 base and J by 2 bases, with 8 bases left in between. The CDR3 region has the DNA TGTGCCAGCAGCTTAGTCGGGACTAACACCGGGGAGCTGTTTTTT. Translated, it gives CASSLVGTNTGELFF.

The chain joins TRBV4-1 to TRBJ2-1; 11 positions match TRBD2. J lost 8 bases, V lost 1 base, and 7 bases had no gene match. Germline V lookup: CDR1 MGHRA, CDR2 YSYEKL. This CDR3 has 16 amino acids. The CDR3 bases are TGCGCCAGCAGCCAAGTCTTGACTAGCGGGAAGGATGAGCAGTTCTTC. As protein: CASSQVLTSGKDEQFF.

J is TRBJ1-5 and V is TRBV21-1. TRBV21-1 is shown as a pseudogene. This CDR3 comprises 17 residues. The CDR3 sequence is CASSIPLGNDSNQPQHF. CDR3 DNA sequence: TGTGCCAGCAGCATACCCTTAGGCAACGATAGCAATCAGCCCCAGCATTTT.